The 2 T cell receptor beta chains given below trace back to one sample, sequenced in a study of tumor-infiltrating lymphocytes in localized non-small cell lung cancer. The repertoire was sequenced with immunoSEQ multiplex PCR; TCRdb's copy has only in-frame clones and lacks some. The table shows about 9,500 clones, with approximately 79% occurring only once. Sequencing was performed on lung tumor tissue. Source of these receptors: a human donor with non-small cell lung cancer.

The gene calls are TRBV27 and TRBJ2-1, with D perhaps TRBD1 (5 bases). The CDR3 has 15 residues. Trimming cost V 3 bases and J 2 bases, with 11 bases left between them. CDR1 and CDR2 (germline): MNHEY, SMNVEV (reference sequence). CDR3 protein: CASSLWGGPYNEQFF. The CDR3 DNA is TGTGCCAGCAGTTTGTGGGGCGGTCCCTACAATGAGCAGTTCTTC.

This clone is a singleton in its sample. The chain employs TRBV29-1 and TRBJ2-7, with D possibly being TRBD1 (5 bases). Germline lookup yields CDR1 SQVTM and CDR2 ANQGSEA. The CDR3 spans 12 residues. The V and J ends lost 0 bases and 5 bases respectively, with 8 bases between them. The CDR3 loop is CSVEEIGDEQYF. CDR3 sequence (DNA): TGCAGCGTTGAAGAGATAGGGGACGAGCAGTACTTC.